The 27 T cell receptor beta chains presented below share a single source sample, sequenced in a study of T cell responses to AZD1222 COVID-19 vaccine. Measured with immunoSEQ multiplex PCR; TCRdb has only the in-frame clones, and not every one. This sample has about 150,000 clones, with 85% to 95% found just once. The source was peripheral blood, collected on day 0 of AZD1222 vaccination. These receptors originate from an adult in good health.

This clone was observed once. This chain links TRBV7-2 with TRBJ1-5, with D unresolved. Trimming removed 5 bases from V and 1 base from J, with 6 bases in between. The germline V gene has CDR1 SGHTA and CDR2 FQGNSA. The CDR3 runs 13 residues. This CDR3 is CASSPGSNQPQHF. The CDR3, as DNA: TGTGCCAGCAGCCCCGGGAGCAATCAGCCCCAGCATTTT. Using reference TRBV7-2 and TRBJ1-5 for the parts outside the CDR3, the full variable domain is GAGVSQSPSNKVTEKGKDVELRCDPISGHTALYWYRQSLGQGLEFLIYFQGNSAPDKSGLPSDRFSAERTGGSVSTLTIQRTQQEDSAVYLCASSPGSNQPQHFGDGTRLSIL.

This chain connects TRBV11-2 to TRBJ2-5; D not certain. CDR3 length equals 14 residues. Germline CDR1 SGHAT, CDR2 FQNNGV. V lost 0 bases and J lost 7, with 12 bases in between. CDR3 sequence (DNA): TGTGCCAGCAGCTTAGATAACGGACGAGGGACCCAGTACTTC. As protein: CASSLDNGRGTQYF.

The CDR3 coding sequence is TGTGCCAGCAGCCTATCAGGGACAGGGGTTGCGGCGTATGGCTACACCTTC. Translated, it gives CASSLSGTGVAAYGYTF. The genes are TRBV5-6 and TRBJ1-2, with 10 bases aligning to TRBD1. The CDR3 loop spans 17 amino acids. V was pared by 4 bases and J by 5 bases, with 14 bases of the junction left unmatched. The germline gives CDR1 SGHDT, CDR2 YYEEEE.

Only one count was recorded for this clone. The chain joins TRBV5-1 to TRBJ2-1, with 11 bases fitting TRBD2. There are 15 residues in the CDR3. The J segment lost 7 bases and the V segment lost 1 base, leaving 4 bases of the junction unmatched. Germline V lookup: CDR1 SGHRS, CDR2 YFSETQ. In DNA form, the CDR3 reads TGCGCCAGCAGCTTGCTTCTAGCGGGAGGAAATGAGCAGTTCTTC. Translated: CASSLLLAGGNEQFF.

This chain links TRBV9 with TRBJ2-1; TRBD2 agrees at 8 bases. The V and J ends lost 3 bases and 9 bases, in that order; junction bases with no gene match: 14. CDR1 is SGDLS, CDR2 YYNGEE, per germline. The length of the CDR3 is 16 residues. In nucleotides, the CDR3 is TGTGCCAGCAGCGGGCAGCGGGAGACGGTGTTCTTTGAGCAGTTCTTC. Its protein is CASSGQRETVFFEQFF.

V gene TRBV9 combines with J gene TRBJ2-3; D remains ambiguous. In germline, CDR1 is SGDLS, CDR2 YYNGEE. The CDR3 totals 13 residues. With 0 bases removed from V and 4 bases from J, the gap between germline ends came to 6 bases. CDR3 nucleotide sequence: TGTGCCAGCAGCGTAGGATTGGCAGATACGCAGTATTTT. Its protein is CASSVGLADTQYF.

Note on this clone: Other nucleotide sequences in the sample specify the same CDR3. V is TRBV28 and J is TRBJ1-6; 9 bases match TRBD1. The CDR3 runs 17 residues. Germline-derived CDR1 and CDR2 are MDHEN and SYDVKM. Unmatched junction bases numbered 10, after V lost 3 bases and J lost 7 bases. CDR3 residues: CASSLGQGGGYNSPLHF. The DNA of the CDR3 is TGTGCCAGCAGTTTGGGACAGGGAGGGGGTTACAATTCACCCCTCCACTTT.

This clone was detected a few times. The V and J genes are TRBV19 and TRBJ1-4; a weak D match, TRBD1 (5 bases). The CDR3 covers 14 residues. The germline V gene encodes CDR1 LNHDA and CDR2 SQIVND (reference sequence). V was clipped by 6 bases and J by 1 base, with 9 bases between them. For the CDR3, the DNA is TGTGCCAGTAGGGAGACAGTAACTAATGAAAAACTGTTTTTT. Its translation: CASRETVTNEKLFF.

This rearrangement joins TRBV4-2 to TRBJ2-1; 9 bases match TRBD2. With 1 base clipped from V and 8 bases from J, the junction kept 15 bases outside the gene matches. From germline, CDR1 is LGHNA and CDR2 YNFKEQ. The CDR3 covers 18 residues. Here the CDR3 DNA reads TGTGCCAGCAGCCAAGTTGCTTCCGGAGTTAGCGGGAGCTATGAGCAGTTCTTC. Its protein product is CASSQVASGVSGSYEQFF.

V gene TRBV5-4 combines with J gene TRBJ1-5, with D perhaps TRBD1 (6 bases). Deletions cut 0 bases from V and 3 bases from J, with 13 bases between. The CDR3 extends over 16 amino acids. Germline CDR1 reads SGHNT; CDR2 reads YYREEE (reference sequence). CDR3 loop: CASSLARRDNNQPQHF. The CDR3 DNA reads TGTGCCAGCAGCTTGGCCCGCAGGGACAACAATCAGCCCCAGCATTTT.

V gene TRBV5-1 combines with J gene TRBJ2-3; 8 bases fit TRBD2. Germline CDR1 SGHRS, CDR2 YFSETQ. V lost 0 bases to trimming and J lost 4 bases; unmatched junction nucleotides: 1. CDR3 length: 14 amino acids. The CDR3 region is CASSLAGGPDTQYF. The CDR3 region has the DNA TGCGCCAGCAGCTTGGCGGGAGGGCCAGATACGCAGTATTTT. The entire variable domain, with the rest obtained from reference TRBV5-1 and TRBJ2-3, is as follows: KAGVTQTPRYLIKTRGQQVTLSCSPISGHRSVSWYQQTPGQGLQFLFEYFSETQRNKGNFPGRFSGRQFSNSRSEMNVSTLELGDSALYLCASSLAGGPDTQYFGPGTRLTVL.

The V and J genes are TRBV3-1 (or the pseudogene TRBV3-2) and TRBJ1-3; D is uncertain. The length of the CDR3 is 15 residues. The V end lost 2 bases, the J end lost 1 base, and 9 bases lay between the germline ends. Per the germline V gene, CDR1 is LGHDT and CDR2 is YNNKEL (reference sequence). Written as DNA, the CDR3 is TGTGCCAGCAGCCAATTTCCTGGTTCTGGAAACACCATATATTTT. Amino acids: CASSQFPGSGNTIYF.

The chain joins TRBV14 to TRBJ2-7; no clear D. Germline CDR1 and CDR2: SGHDN and FVKESK. The V end lost 4 bases, the J end lost 4 bases, and 5 bases lay between the germline ends. CDR3 length: 11 amino acids. The CDR3: CASSLTYEQYV. In nucleotides, the CDR3 is TGTGCCAGCAGCCTCACATACGAGCAGTACGTC.

This chain uses TRBV3-1 (or the pseudogene TRBV3-2) with TRBJ1-6, with D possibly matching TRBD1 (6 bases). The CDR3 covers 14 residues. Between the trimmed V and J ends, which lost 2 bases and 5 bases, there was a span of 7 bases. Germline loops: CDR1 LGHDT, CDR2 YNNKEL (reference sequence). For the CDR3, the DNA is TGTGCCAGCAGCCAACAGGGGAATAATTCACCCCTCCACTTT. Protein: CASSQQGNNSPLHF.

The gene calls are TRBV9 and TRBJ2-1; 11 positions match TRBD2. Trimming at V came to 0 bases and at J to 9 bases, leaving 8 bases not matched to a gene. The CDR3 length is 16 residues. Germline values: CDR1 SGDLS, CDR2 YYNGEE. The CDR3 sequence: CASSVERSSGGFEQFF. CDR3 nucleotides: TGTGCCAGCAGCGTAGAGAGGTCTAGCGGGGGGTTTGAGCAGTTCTTC.

The V call is TRBV7-9, the J call TRBJ1-2; TRBD1 matches at 8 bases. Germline V gives CDR1 SEHNR, CDR2 FQNEAQ (reference sequence). CDR3 length: 16 amino acids. V shed 2 bases and J 1 base; nucleotides not matched to a gene: 6. Here the CDR3 DNA reads TGTGCCAGCAGCTTAAGGGGGACAGGCTTTAACTATGGCTACACCTTC. Its protein is CASSLRGTGFNYGYTF.

Comment on this clone: Other DNA sequences in the sample encode the same CDR3. This chain uses TRBV30 with TRBJ2-5; D is ambiguous. The CDR3 is 12 residues long. Germline lookup yields CDR1 GTSNPN and CDR2 SVGIG (reference sequence). Trimming pared 0 bases from V and 4 bases from J, leaving 6 bases between. The CDR3 region has the DNA TGTGCCTGGAGTGTACAAGGAGAGACCCAGTACTTC. It codes for CAWSVQGETQYF.

The rearrangement links TRBV7-6 to TRBJ2-1; 7 positions match TRBD2. This CDR3 region has 16 residues. J lost 2 bases, V lost 1 base, and 5 bases had no gene match. Per the germline V gene, CDR1 is SGHVS and CDR2 is FNYEAQ. The CDR3 nucleotides are TGTGCCAGCAGCTTAGGAGGCGCGGGAGCCTACAATGAGCAGTTCTTC. Amino acid sequence: CASSLGGAGAYNEQFF.

The chain employs TRBV5-6 and TRBJ2-3, with a possible D match to TRBD2 (6 bases). Trimming took 6 bases from V and 6 from J, leaving 17 bases between them. This CDR3 is built from 14 residues. The germline V gene encodes CDR1 SGHDT and CDR2 YYEEEE. CDR3 sequence (DNA): TGTGCCAGCAAGCCGCGCGCGGGGCTGGATACGCAGTATTTT. It codes for CASKPRAGLDTQYF.

The chain combines TRBV7-2 with TRBJ2-4; the D gene is possibly TRBD1 (6 bases). Germline V CDR1 and CDR2: SGHTA, FQGNSA. Trimming took off 1 base at V and 8 bases at J, with 12 bases between the two ends. The CDR3 is 14 residues long. CDR3 sequence: CASSLVQGGDIQYF. CDR3 DNA sequence: TGTGCCAGCAGCTTAGTACAGGGTGGGGACATTCAGTACTTC.

The chain links TRBV10-3 to TRBJ1-2, with a possible D match to TRBD1 (6 bases). The CDR3 sequence is 14 residues long. Trimming removed 4 bases at V and 6 bases at J, with 15 bases between. Germline V gene data show CDR1 as ENHRY and CDR2 as SYGVKD. The CDR3 sequence: CAISGQVGEDGYTF. The CDR3 nucleotides are TGTGCCATCAGTGGACAGGTCGGTGAAGATGGCTACACCTTC.

The V and J genes are TRBV9 and TRBJ2-2; TRBD1 aligns across 7 bases. The CDR3 covers 13 residues. V gave up 7 bases and J gave up 2 bases; unmatched junction bases: 2. Germline assignment: CDR1 SGDLS and CDR2 YYNGEE. The CDR3 nucleotides read TGTGCCAGCGGGACAGCTAACACCGGGGAGCTGTTTTTT. Translated, it gives CASGTANTGELFF. Together with reference TRBV9 and TRBJ2-2, the CDR3 gives the full variable domain: DSGVTQTPKHLITATGQRVTLRCSPRSGDLSVYWYQQSLDQGLQFLIQYYNGEERAKGNILERFSAQQFPDLHSELNLSSLELGDSALYFCASGTANTGELFFGEGSRLTVL.

In its sample, this clone was seen once. V and J are TRBV7-8 and TRBJ1-2; 8 positions match TRBD1. CDR3 length: 15 residues. Germline CDR1 reads SGHVS; CDR2 reads FQNEAQ. The V gene end was trimmed by 5 bases and the J gene end by 2 bases; junction bases not matched to a gene: 7. This chain's CDR3 is CASSGQGYLNYGYTF. The CDR3 bases are TGTGCCAGCAGCGGACAGGGTTATCTCAACTATGGCTACACCTTC. The full variable domain, with the rest looked up from reference TRBV7-8 and TRBJ1-2, is GAGVSQSPRYKVAKRGQDVALRCDPISGHVSLFWYQQALGQGPEFLTYFQNEAQLDKSGLPSDRFFAERPEGSVSTLKIQRTQQEDSAVYLCASSGQGYLNYGYTFGSGTRLTVV.

This chain uses TRBV24-1 with TRBJ1-2, with D tentatively TRBD1 (6 bases). The CDR3 is 15 residues long. Germline V gene data show CDR1 as KGHDR and CDR2 as SFDVKD. V was trimmed by 5 bases and J by 1 base, leaving 13 bases between them. CDR3 protein: CATSGTDSINYGYTF. The CDR3 region has the DNA TGTGCCACCAGTGGGACGGACAGCATTAACTATGGCTACACCTTC.

The V gene is TRBV11-3, the J gene TRBJ1-6; D unresolved. CDR1 is SGHNT and CDR2 is YENEEA in the germline V gene. This CDR3 region has 13 residues. V lost 2 bases, J lost 7 bases, and 6 bases lay in between. The CDR3 loop reads CASSLSPNSPLHF. The CDR3 DNA reads as TGTGCCAGCAGCTTATCCCCCAATTCACCCCTCCACTTT.

This clone came up a few times. The chain has TRBV27 and TRBJ2-6; D ambiguous. This CDR3 contains 15 residues. CDR1 MNHEY and CDR2 SMNVEV come from the germline V gene (reference sequence). V dropped 2 bases and J dropped 0 bases, with 5 bases sitting between them. The CDR3 loop is CASSLLFSGANVLTF. CDR3 bases: TGTGCCAGCAGTTTACTCTTCTCTGGGGCCAACGTCCTGACTTTC.

The chain combines TRBV4-3 with TRBJ2-2, with a tentative D call TRBD2 (5 bases). V was pared by 2 bases and J by 6 bases, with 10 bases between. Germline V lookup: CDR1 LGHNA, CDR2 YSLEER. The CDR3 loop spans 14 amino acids. The CDR3 is CASSQSLAPGELFF. The CDR3 nucleotides read TGCGCCAGCAGCCAAAGCCTAGCCCCCGGGGAGCTGTTTTTT.